This T cell receptor beta chain was identified in a study of T cell responses to AZD1222 COVID-19 vaccine. Measured with immunoSEQ multiplex PCR; TCRdb has only the in-frame clones, and not every one. The sample includes about 150,000 clones, 80% to 90% of them seen just once. Overall study results and limits: In a largely white British group with more females than males, clonal diversity was possibly underestimated. Reports say nearly half of spike-specific TCRs go after unmutated variant regions. Every sample of the repertoires postdated the peak T cell response.

The CDR3 is 13 residues long. Germline V CDR1 and CDR2: SGDLS, YYNGEE. The V and J ends lost 3 bases and 1 base respectively, with 7 bases between them. Note on this clone: What it recognizes is unknown.

The gene calls are TRBV9 and TRBJ1-1; D unclear. The starting material was peripheral blood, obtained on day 0 of AZD1222 vaccination. The receptor was derived from an adult in good health. CDR3 DNA sequence: TGTGCCAGCAGCGCCTTCCAGAACACTGAAGCTTTCTTT. Amino acids: CASSAFQNTEAFF.